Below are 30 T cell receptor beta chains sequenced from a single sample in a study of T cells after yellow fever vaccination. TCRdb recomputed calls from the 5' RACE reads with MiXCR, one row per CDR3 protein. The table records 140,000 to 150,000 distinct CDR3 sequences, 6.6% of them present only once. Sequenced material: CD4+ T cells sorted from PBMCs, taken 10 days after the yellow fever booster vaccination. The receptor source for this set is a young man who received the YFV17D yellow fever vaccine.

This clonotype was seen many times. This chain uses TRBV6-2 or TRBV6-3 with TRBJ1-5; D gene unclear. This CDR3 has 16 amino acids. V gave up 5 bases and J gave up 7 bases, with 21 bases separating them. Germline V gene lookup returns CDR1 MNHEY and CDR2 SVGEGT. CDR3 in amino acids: CASSPRGSGSRQPQHF. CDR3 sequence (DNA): TGTGCCAGCAGTCCCCGCGGTTCGGGGAGCCGCCAGCCCCAGCATTTT.

The chain's CDR3 is CSARGTSGGYSYNEQFF. The CDR3 nucleotides read TGCAGTGCTAGAGGTACTAGCGGGGGATATTCCTACAATGAGCAGTTCTTC. The rearrangement joins TRBV20-1 to TRBJ2-1, with 11 nucleotides matching TRBD2. Looked up from germline, CDR1 is DFQATT and CDR2 is SNEGSKA (reference sequence). CDR3 size: 17 residues. The V gene end was trimmed by 1 base and the J gene end by 1 base; junction bases not matched to a gene: 6.

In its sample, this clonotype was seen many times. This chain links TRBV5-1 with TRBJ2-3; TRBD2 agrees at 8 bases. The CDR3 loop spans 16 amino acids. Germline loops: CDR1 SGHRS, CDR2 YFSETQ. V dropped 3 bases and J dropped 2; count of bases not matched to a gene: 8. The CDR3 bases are TGCGCCAGCAGCTGGGGAGCGGGAGTAAACACAGATACGCAGTATTTT. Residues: CASSWGAGVNTDTQYF.

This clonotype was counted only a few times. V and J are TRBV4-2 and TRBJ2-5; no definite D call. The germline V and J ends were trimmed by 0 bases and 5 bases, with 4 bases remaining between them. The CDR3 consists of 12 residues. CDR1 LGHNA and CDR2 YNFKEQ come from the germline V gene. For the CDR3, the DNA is TGTGCCAGCAGCCAAGATTTCGAGACCCAGTACTTC. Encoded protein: CASSQDFETQYF.

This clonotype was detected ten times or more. The DNA for the CDR3 is TGTGCCAGCAGCTCTTCGCAGAGCACAGATACGCAGTATTTT. It specifies CASSSSQSTDTQYF. The rearrangement joins TRBV7-2 to TRBJ2-3; D is ambiguous. Germline V gives CDR1 SGHTA, CDR2 FQGNSA. The CDR3 length is 14 residues. Trimming removed 4 bases at V and 0 bases at J, with 8 bases between.

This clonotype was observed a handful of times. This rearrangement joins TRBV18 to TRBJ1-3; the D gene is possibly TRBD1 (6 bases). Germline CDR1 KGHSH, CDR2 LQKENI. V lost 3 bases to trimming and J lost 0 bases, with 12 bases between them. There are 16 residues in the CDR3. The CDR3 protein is CASSPGQRSSGNTIYF. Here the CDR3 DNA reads TGTGCCAGCTCACCCGGACAGCGTAGCTCTGGAAACACCATATATTTT.

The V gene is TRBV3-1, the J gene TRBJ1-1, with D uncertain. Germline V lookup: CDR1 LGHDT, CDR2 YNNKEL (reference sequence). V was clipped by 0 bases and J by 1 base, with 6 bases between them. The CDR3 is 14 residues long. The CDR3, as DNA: TGTGCCAGCAGCCAAGAAGGAGGGAACACTGAAGCTTTCTTT. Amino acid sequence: CASSQEGGNTEAFF.

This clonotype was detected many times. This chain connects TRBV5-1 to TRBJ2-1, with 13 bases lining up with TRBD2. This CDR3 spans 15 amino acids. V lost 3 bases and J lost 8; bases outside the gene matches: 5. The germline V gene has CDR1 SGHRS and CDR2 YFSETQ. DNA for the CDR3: TGCGCCAGCAGCTGGGGGACTAGCGGGAACGATGAGCAGTTCTTC. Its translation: CASSWGTSGNDEQFF. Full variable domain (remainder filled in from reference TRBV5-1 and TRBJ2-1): KAGVTQTPRYLIKTRGQQVTLSCSPISGHRSVSWYQQTPGQGLQFLFEYFSETQRNKGNFPGRFSGRQFSNSRSEMNVSTLELGDSALYLCASSWGTSGNDEQFFGPGTRLTVL.

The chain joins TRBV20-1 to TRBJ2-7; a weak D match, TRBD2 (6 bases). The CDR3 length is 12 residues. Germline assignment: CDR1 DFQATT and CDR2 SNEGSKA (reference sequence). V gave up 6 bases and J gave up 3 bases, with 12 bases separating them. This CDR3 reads CSAPTSNYEQYF. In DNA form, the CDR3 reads TGCAGTGCGCCGACTAGTAACTACGAGCAGTACTTC.

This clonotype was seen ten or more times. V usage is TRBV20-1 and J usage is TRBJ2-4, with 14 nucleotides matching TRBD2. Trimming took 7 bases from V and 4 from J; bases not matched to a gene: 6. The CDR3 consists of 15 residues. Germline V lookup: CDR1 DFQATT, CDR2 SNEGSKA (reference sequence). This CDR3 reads CSVPTSGRGKNIQYF. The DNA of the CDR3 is TGCAGTGTTCCGACTAGCGGGAGGGGAAAAAACATTCAGTACTTC.

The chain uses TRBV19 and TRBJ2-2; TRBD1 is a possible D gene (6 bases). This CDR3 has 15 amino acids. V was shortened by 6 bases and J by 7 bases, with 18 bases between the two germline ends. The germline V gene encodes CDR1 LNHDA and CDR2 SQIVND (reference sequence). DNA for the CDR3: TGTGCCAGTAGCTTTTTCCGGGACATCGGCGGGGAGCTGTTTTTT. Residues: CASSFFRDIGGELFF. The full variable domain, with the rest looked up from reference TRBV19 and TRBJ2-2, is DGGITQSPKYLFRKEGQNVTLSCEQNLNHDAMYWYRQDPGQGLRLIYYSQIVNDFQKGDIAEGYSVSREKKESFPLTVTSAQKNPTAFYLCASSFFRDIGGELFFGEGSRLTVL.

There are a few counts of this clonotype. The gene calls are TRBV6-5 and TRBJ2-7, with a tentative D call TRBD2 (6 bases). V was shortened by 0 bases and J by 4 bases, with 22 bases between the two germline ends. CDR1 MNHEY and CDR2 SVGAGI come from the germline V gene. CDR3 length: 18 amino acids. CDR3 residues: CASSYSAPASARFYEQYF. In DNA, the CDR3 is TGTGCCAGCAGTTACTCCGCCCCAGCTAGCGCGCGATTTTACGAGCAGTACTTC.

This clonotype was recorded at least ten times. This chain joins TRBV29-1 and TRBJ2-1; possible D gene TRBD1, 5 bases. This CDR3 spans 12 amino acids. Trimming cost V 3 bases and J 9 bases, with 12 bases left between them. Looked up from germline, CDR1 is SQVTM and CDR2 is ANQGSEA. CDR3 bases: TGCAGCGTTGAGAACCAGGGTGGTGAGCAGTTCTTC. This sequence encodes CSVENQGGEQFF.

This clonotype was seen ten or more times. CDR3 region: CASSSLGLAGGREFF. CDR3 sequence (DNA): TGTGCCAGCAGCTCACTCGGACTAGCGGGAGGGAGAGAGTTCTTC. The chain combines TRBV7-2 with TRBJ2-1, with 15 positions matching TRBD2. Germline CDR1 SGHTA, CDR2 FQGNSA. The CDR3 extends over 15 amino acids. With 4 bases clipped from V and 14 bases from J, the junction kept 9 bases outside the gene matches.

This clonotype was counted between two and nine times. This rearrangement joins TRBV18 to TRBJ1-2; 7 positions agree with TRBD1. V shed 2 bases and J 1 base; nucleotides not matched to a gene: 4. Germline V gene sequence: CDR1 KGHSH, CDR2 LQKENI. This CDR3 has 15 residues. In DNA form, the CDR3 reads TGTGCCAGCTCACCAAACCGGGACAGTAACTATGGCTACACCTTC. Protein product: CASSPNRDSNYGYTF.

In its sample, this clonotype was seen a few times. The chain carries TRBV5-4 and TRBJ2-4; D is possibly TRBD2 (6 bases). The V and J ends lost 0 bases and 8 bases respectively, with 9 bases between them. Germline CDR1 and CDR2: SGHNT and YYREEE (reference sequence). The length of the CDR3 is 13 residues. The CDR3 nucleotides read TGTGCCAGCAGCTTGGGCGGGGCGGACATTCAGTACTTC. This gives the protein CASSLGGADIQYF.

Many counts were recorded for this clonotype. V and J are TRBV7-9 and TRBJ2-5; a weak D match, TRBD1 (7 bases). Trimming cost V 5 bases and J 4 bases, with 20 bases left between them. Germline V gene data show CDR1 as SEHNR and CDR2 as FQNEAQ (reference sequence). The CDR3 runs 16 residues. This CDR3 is CASSPDQGGRGETQYF. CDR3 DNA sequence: TGTGCCAGCAGCCCCGATCAGGGGGGCAGGGGAGAGACCCAGTACTTC.

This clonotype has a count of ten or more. The DNA of the CDR3 is TGTGCCAGCGCCTACGCGAACACCGGGGAGCTGTTTTTT. Protein product: CASAYANTGELFF. The rearrangement uses TRBV27 and TRBJ2-2; D is ambiguous. Trimming took off 8 bases at V and 0 bases at J, with 7 bases between the two ends. Germline lookup yields CDR1 MNHEY and CDR2 SMNVEV (reference sequence). This CDR3 contains 13 residues.

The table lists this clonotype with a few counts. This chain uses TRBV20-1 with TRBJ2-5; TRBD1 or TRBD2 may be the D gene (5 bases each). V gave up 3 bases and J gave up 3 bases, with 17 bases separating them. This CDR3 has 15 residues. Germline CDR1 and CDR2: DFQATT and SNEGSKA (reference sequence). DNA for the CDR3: TGCAGTGCTAGCCATCCGGGACGAACTAAAGAGACCCAGTACTTC. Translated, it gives CSASHPGRTKETQYF.

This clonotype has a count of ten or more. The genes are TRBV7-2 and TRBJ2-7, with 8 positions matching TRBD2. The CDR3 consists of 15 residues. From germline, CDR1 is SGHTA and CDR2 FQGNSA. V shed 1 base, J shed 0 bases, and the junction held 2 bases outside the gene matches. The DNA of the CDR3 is TGTGCCAGCAGCTTAGGGGGACTAGTCTCCTACGAGCAGTACTTC. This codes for CASSLGGLVSYEQYF.

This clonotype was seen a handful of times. The CDR3 DNA sequence: TGTGCCAGCAGCCCCCAACGTATCCTCACAGATACGCAGTATTTT. It translates to CASSPQRILTDTQYF. The gene calls are TRBV7-2 and TRBJ2-3; unclear D gene. Trimming stripped 5 bases from V and 2 bases from J, with 14 bases between. CDR1 and CDR2 from the germline V gene are SGHTA and FQGNSA. CDR3 length equals 15 residues. Filled out from reference TRBV7-2 and TRBJ2-3, the complete variable domain reads GAGVSQSPSNKVTEKGKDVELRCDPISGHTALYWYRQSLGQGLEFLIYFQGNSAPDKSGLPSDRFSAERTGGSVSTLTIQRTQQEDSAVYLCASSPQRILTDTQYFGPGTRLTVL.

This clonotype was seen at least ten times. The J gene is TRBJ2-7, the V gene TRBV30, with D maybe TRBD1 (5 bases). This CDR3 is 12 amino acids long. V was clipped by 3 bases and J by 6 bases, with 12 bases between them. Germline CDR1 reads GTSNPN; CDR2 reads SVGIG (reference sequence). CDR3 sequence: CAWRDNVREQYF. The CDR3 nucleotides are TGTGCCTGGAGGGACAACGTTCGCGAGCAGTACTTC.

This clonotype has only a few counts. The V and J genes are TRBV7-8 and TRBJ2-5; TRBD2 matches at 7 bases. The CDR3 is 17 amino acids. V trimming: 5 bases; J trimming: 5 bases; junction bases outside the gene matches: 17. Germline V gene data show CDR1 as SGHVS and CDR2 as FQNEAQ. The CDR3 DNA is TGTGCCAGCAGCCCGCTGTGGAGCGGGACGACTAGGGAGACCCAGTACTTC. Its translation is CASSPLWSGTTRETQYF.

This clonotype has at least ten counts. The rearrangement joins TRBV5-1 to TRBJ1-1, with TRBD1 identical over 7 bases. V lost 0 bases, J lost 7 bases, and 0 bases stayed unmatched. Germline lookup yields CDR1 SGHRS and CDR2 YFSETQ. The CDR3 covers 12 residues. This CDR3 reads CASSLGTGEAFF. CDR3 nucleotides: TGCGCCAGCAGCTTGGGGACAGGTGAAGCTTTCTTT.

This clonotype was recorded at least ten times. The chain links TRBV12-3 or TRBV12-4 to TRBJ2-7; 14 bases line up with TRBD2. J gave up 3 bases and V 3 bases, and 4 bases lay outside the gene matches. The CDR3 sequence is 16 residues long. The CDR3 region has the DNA TGTGCCAGCAGTTTTGGGACTAGCGGGAGATACTACGAGCAGTACTTC. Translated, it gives CASSFGTSGRYYEQYF.

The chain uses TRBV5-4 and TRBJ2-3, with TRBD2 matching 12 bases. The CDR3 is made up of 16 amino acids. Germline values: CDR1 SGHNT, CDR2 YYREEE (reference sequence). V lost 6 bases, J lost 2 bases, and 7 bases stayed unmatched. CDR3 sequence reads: CASNTRLAGDTDTQYF. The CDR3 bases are TGTGCCAGCAACACTCGACTAGCGGGGGACACAGATACGCAGTATTTT.

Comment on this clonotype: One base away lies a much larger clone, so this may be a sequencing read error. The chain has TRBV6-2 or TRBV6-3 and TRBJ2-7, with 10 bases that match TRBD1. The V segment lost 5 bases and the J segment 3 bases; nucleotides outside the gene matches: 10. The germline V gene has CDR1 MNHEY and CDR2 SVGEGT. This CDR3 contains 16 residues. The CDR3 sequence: CASSGAGQGTYYEQYF. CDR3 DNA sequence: TGTGCCAGCAGTGGGGCGGGACAGGGGACATACTACGAGCAGTACTTC.

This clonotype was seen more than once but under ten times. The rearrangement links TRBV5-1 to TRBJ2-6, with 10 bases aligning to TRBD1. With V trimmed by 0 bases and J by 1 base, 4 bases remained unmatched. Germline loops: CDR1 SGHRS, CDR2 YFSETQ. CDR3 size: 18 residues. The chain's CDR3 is CASSLAKGQGSGANVLTF. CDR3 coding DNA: TGCGCCAGCAGCTTGGCCAAGGGACAGGGGTCTGGGGCCAACGTCCTGACTTTC.

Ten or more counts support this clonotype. CDR3 coding DNA: TGTGCCAGCCGCGCCATTTGGGCTGAGACCCAGTACTTC. Translated, it gives CASRAIWAETQYF. The chain links TRBV12-3 or TRBV12-4 to TRBJ2-5; D ambiguous. CDR3 length: 13 amino acids. Trimming removed 8 bases from V and 5 bases from J, with 15 bases in between.

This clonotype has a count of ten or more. In DNA, the CDR3 is TGTGCCAGCAGCTTAATGACTAGCGGGATTAACGAGCAGTACTTC. It translates to CASSLMTSGINEQYF. The rearrangement uses TRBV7-8 and TRBJ2-7; 11 bases are shared with TRBD2. The V gene end was trimmed by 2 bases and the J gene end by 5 bases; junction bases not matched to a gene: 5. Germline V gene data show CDR1 as SGHVS and CDR2 as FQNEAQ. The CDR3 sequence is 15 residues long.